Presented here are 8 T cell receptor beta chains from one specimen sequenced in a study of blood T cell repertoires in COVID-19. Profiling relied on immunoSEQ multiplex PCR, and the TCRdb table lists in-frame clones only, not all of them. The sample yields about 240,000 clones, around 89% seen once. What was sequenced was PBMCs or T cells enriched from blood (not recorded which). The receptors originated from a woman aged 25 to 39 who had recovered from COVID-19.

The chain carries TRBV7-3 and TRBJ2-6, with D possibly matching TRBD1 (6 bases). V was cut by 5 bases and J by 2 bases, with 13 bases left in between. This CDR3 region has 16 residues. Germline V gene data show CDR1 as SGHTA and CDR2 as FQGTGA. The CDR3 bases are TGTGCCAGCAGCCTGATCGACAGGCCTGGGGCCAACGTCCTGACTTTC. This gives the protein CASSLIDRPGANVLTF.

V and J are TRBV19 and TRBJ2-7; TRBD1 might be the D (5 bases). CDR1 and CDR2 (germline): LNHDA, SQIVND (reference sequence). The CDR3 has 15 residues. Trimming cost V 5 bases and J 1 base, with 15 bases left between them. The CDR3 bases are TGTGCCAGTAGTTCTTCAGGGCAGGTATCCTACGAGCAGTACTTC. Amino acids: CASSSSGQVSYEQYF. Full variable domain (outside the CDR3, taken from reference TRBV19 and TRBJ2-7): DGGITQSPKYLFRKEGQNVTLSCEQNLNHDAMYWYRQDPGQGLRLIYYSQIVNDFQKGDIAEGYSVSREKKESFPLTVTSAQKNPTAFYLCASSSSGQVSYEQYFGPGTRLTVT.

Notes on this clone: A read error may produce the germline difference seen at one junction end. The rearrangement links TRBV9 to TRBJ2-5; TRBD1 aligns across 8 bases. CDR1 and CDR2 (germline): SGDLS, YYNGEE. The length of the CDR3 is 14 residues. The CDR3 is CASSGGTGQGTQYF. DNA of the CDR3: TGTGCCAGCAGCGGAGGGACAGGCCAAGGGACCCAGTACTTC.

The chain links TRBV9 to TRBJ2-1; 7 bases agree with TRBD2. The CDR3 runs 14 residues. The ends lost 7 bases at V and 5 bases at J; junction bases unmatched: 9. Germline V gene sequence: CDR1 SGDLS, CDR2 YYNGEE. The CDR3 loop is CASGFGLGDNEQFF. The CDR3 nucleotides read TGTGCCAGCGGATTCGGACTAGGAGACAATGAGCAGTTCTTC.

The table lists this clone with a few counts. The chain employs TRBV29-1 and TRBJ1-5, with 7 positions matching TRBD1. The germline V gene encodes CDR1 SQVTM and CDR2 ANQGSEA. V shed 6 bases, J shed 1 base, and the junction held 9 bases outside the gene matches. This CDR3 spans 15 amino acids. CDR3 sequence reads: CSVGYTGASNQPQHF. CDR3 DNA sequence: TGCAGCGTCGGATATACAGGGGCGAGCAATCAGCCCCAGCATTTT.

This chain's CDR3 is CATSRNTGTGVGSYEQYF. CDR3 coding DNA: TGTGCCACCAGCAGAAATACCGGGACAGGGGTGGGCTCCTACGAGCAGTACTTC. V is TRBV15 and J is TRBJ2-7; 10 nucleotides match TRBD1. Unmatched junction bases numbered 10, after V lost 2 bases and J lost 0 bases. CDR1 and CDR2 (germline): LNHNV, YYDKDF (reference sequence). This CDR3 has 18 residues. The whole variable domain, filled in from reference TRBV15 and TRBJ2-7, reads DAMVIQNPRYQVTQFGKPVTLSCSQTLNHNVMYWYQQKSSQAPKLLFHYYDKDFNNEADTPDNFQSRRPNTSFCFLDIRSPGLGDTAMYLCATSRNTGTGVGSYEQYFGPGTRLTVT.

The rearrangement links TRBV28 to TRBJ1-2, with D possibly being TRBD1 (5 bases). V gave up 2 bases and J gave up 8 bases, with 9 bases separating them. The CDR3 length is 12 residues. In germline, CDR1 is MDHEN, CDR2 SYDVKM. CDR3 DNA sequence: TGTGCCAGCAGTTTAGCAGGGCGCGGCTACACCTTC. This gives the protein CASSLAGRGYTF.

This chain joins TRBV4-2 and TRBJ1-6; TRBD1 is a possible D gene (6 bases). The CDR3 sequence is 17 residues long. V was pared by 3 bases and J by 0 bases, with 12 bases between. Germline-derived CDR1 and CDR2 are LGHNA and YNFKEQ. DNA of the CDR3: TGTGCCAGCAGCCAGGACAGTTTCCGCTCCTATAATTCACCCCTCCACTTT. This sequence encodes CASSQDSFRSYNSPLHF.